This T cell receptor (beta chain) was recovered during a study of blood T cell repertoires in COVID-19. Study at large: Sources were T cells, B-cell-depleted T cells, or PBMCs; the material itself was cDNA or gDNA.

Under the authors' procedure: Estimation of nucleated cell counts relied on the amplification of reference gene primers. Assay: immunoSEQ multiplex PCR; the TCRdb copy retains only in-frame clones and omits some. The V and J calls and clone size come from that table; D and trimming were worked out from the DNA. Among roughly 180,000 clones listed, around 85% were seen once. The CDR3 is 14 amino acids. Trimming removed 3 bases at V and 2 bases at J, with 11 bases between. Per the germline V gene, CDR1 is MNHEY and CDR2 is SMNVEV (reference sequence). The participants were between roughly 18 and 100 years old and came from under 25 US areas. Participant-given clinical history determined each cohort assignment.

The specimen sequenced was PBMCs or T cells enriched from blood (not recorded which). This chain uses TRBV27 with TRBJ2-7; D is perhaps TRBD1 (5 bases). The receptor was derived from a man aged 40-49 years who had recovered from COVID-19. CDR3 sequence (DNA): TGTGCCAGCAGTTTTTTTGACAGCCCCTACGAGCAGTACTTC. This sequence encodes CASSFFDSPYEQYF.